This T cell receptor (beta chain) was documented in a study of blood T cell repertoires in COVID-19 (dated by TCRdb to the early 2020s). Background on the whole study: The collaborator samples originated in the United States, Italy and Spain and spanned the acute and convalescent phases of COVID-19. The prospective study material was composed of cDNA or gDNA derived from T cells, B-cell-depleted T cells, or PBMCs. Subjects who had been exposed to COVID-19, were actively infected with it, or had recovered from it provided the deeply sampled blood TCRbeta repertoires that made up the dataset. The repertoires were released in a freely available public database intended as a resource for research on the immune response to SARS-CoV-2. The samples were drawn from the first 160 participants of the ongoing ImmuneRACE study and from 1,254 subjects provided by 6 global collaborators. Sample metadata almost always included a de-identified subject ID, COVID-19 status, age in years and sex. Where available, HLA class I and class II types were taken from metadata supplied by the sample provider and were not determined by assay-based typing. Broader findings and caveats from the paper: How much clinical and demographic metadata was included differed by source and by participant, and the metadata was provided uncurated.

The germline V gene encodes CDR1 LGHNA and CDR2 YNFKEQ. The CDR3, cysteine through phenylalanine, is 13 amino acids long. Only the CDR3 part of the read is kept: 39 bases, read in frame from the first base. Trimming removed 1 base from V and 3 bases from J, leaving 6 bases between the germline ends. Each collaborating institution followed its own protocols to collect whole blood in K2EDTA tubes. For TCRbeta analysis, collaborators shipped samples in one of three forms: frozen whole blood, isolated PBMCs, or DNA extracted from either of those sample types. TCRbeta CDR3 regions were amplified from genomic DNA using the immunoSEQ Assay, a bias-controlled multiplex PCR. Concerning the study's data processing: Nucleated cell counts per sample were estimated from amplification of reference gene primers within the assay. Sequence reads were collapsed and filtered to measure the absolute abundance of every unique TCRbeta CDR3 rearrangement. For each sample, productive Simpson clonality was calculated as the square root of Simpson's diversity index across productive rearrangements. The clones in this table, taken by TCRdb from immuneACCESS, are in-frame only. Not every clone is retained; where verified, under half of the shortfall comes from an unresolved V gene, and the cause of the rest is unknown. V and J calls and clone size are copied from that table; D and trimming were computed from the DNA. This sample lists around 260,000 clones; around 86% were detected once. Together, the top ten hold 3% of the sample.

A word on this clone: Its binding antigen is unknown. No qualities accompany the bases; no much larger clone lies one base away.

The clonotype originates from a woman younger than 45 with active or convalescent COVID-19. Rearrangement joined TRBV4-2 to TRBJ1-2; TRBD1 is possibly the D segment (5 matching bases). The sample comprised peripheral blood. The CDR3 is CASSQARDYGYTF. In nucleotide form, the sequence is TGTGCCAGCAGCCAAGCCAGGGACTATGGCTACACCTTC.